This record concerns one T cell receptor beta chain sequence. The antigen remains unidentified. A second PCR of about 7 to 12 cycles used a sample-barcoded 5' primer and a J-beta primer mix. TCRdb re-derived calls from the 5' RACE reads in MiXCR, one entry per CDR3 protein. The table records about 930,000 distinct CDR3 sequences, around 29% of them present only once. This entry belongs to a study of blood T cells in healthy people across ages. Whole-study results and caveats: Diversity estimated from one million T cells was considered an underestimate.

With V trimmed by 0 bases and J by 5 bases, 11 bases remained unmatched. Germline values: CDR1 SGDLS, CDR2 YYNGEE. This CDR3 has 17 residues. These same data were also listed under a study on T cells of mothers and their children.

This chain links TRBV9 with TRBJ2-1; TRBD1 matches 7 bases. Material: blood. This receptor was obtained from a woman in her forties in good health. The CDR3 bases are TGTGCCAGCAGCGTAGGATCCCTAGCCAGGGGGAACAATGAGCAGTTCTTC. It encodes CASSVGSLARGNNEQFF.